The source of this T cell receptor beta chain is a study of low-dose radiotherapy and immunotherapy resistance in tumors. Study-level background: Radiation delivery to Cohort 1 consisted of 0.5 Gy per fraction every 2 weeks, summing to 6.5 Gy. Cohort 2's total reached 13 Gy over 26 weeks, at 1 Gy per fraction every two weeks.

Gene-specific TRAV and TRBV primers were used for first-strand cDNA, covering alpha and beta chains. The PCR that amplified TCRs ran for 20 cycles, relying on a constant-region primer and a V-primer adapter. MiXCR, applied by TCRdb to the reads, yields one record per CDR3 protein. The sample includes about 100,000 distinct CDR3 sequences, about a fifth of them seen just once. CDR3 length: 12 residues. Germline V gene data show CDR1 as SGHTA and CDR2 as FQGNSA. After removal of 1 base from V and 8 bases from J, the junction contained 1 base not matched to a gene. In its sample, this clonotype was seen many times. Time point of the sample: after trial treatment. Specified treatment: LDRT plus nivolumab, ipilimumab, low-dose cyclophosphamide and aspirin (RACIN trial). Patients qualified if they had advanced solid tumors that lacked tumor-infiltrating lymphocytes.

Specimen: PBMCs, collected after low-dose radiotherapy plus immunotherapy. The rearrangement joins TRBV7-2 to TRBJ1-2; TRBD1 matches at 7 bases. The sequence was collected from a male donor with prostate cancer. The CDR3: CASSLDRGGYTF. Written as DNA, the CDR3 is TGTGCCAGCAGCTTAGACAGGGGCGGCTACACCTTC. Full variable domain (missing parts from reference TRBV7-2 and TRBJ1-2): GAGVSQSPSNKVTEKGKDVELRCDPISGHTALYWYRQSLGQGLEFLIYFQGNSAPDKSGLPSDRFSAERTGGSVSTLTIQRTQQEDSAVYLCASSLDRGGYTFGSGTRLTVV.